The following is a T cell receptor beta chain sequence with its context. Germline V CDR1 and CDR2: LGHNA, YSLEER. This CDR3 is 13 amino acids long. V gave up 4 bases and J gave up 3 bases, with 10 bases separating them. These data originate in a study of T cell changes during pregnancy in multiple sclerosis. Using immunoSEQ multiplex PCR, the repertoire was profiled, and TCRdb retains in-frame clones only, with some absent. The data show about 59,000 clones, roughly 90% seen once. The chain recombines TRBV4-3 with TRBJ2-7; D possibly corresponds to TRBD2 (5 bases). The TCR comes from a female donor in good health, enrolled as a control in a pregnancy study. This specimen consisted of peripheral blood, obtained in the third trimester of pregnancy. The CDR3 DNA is TGCGCCAGCAGCCCTAGGAGGAACTACGAGCAGTACTTC. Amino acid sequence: CASSPRRNYEQYF.